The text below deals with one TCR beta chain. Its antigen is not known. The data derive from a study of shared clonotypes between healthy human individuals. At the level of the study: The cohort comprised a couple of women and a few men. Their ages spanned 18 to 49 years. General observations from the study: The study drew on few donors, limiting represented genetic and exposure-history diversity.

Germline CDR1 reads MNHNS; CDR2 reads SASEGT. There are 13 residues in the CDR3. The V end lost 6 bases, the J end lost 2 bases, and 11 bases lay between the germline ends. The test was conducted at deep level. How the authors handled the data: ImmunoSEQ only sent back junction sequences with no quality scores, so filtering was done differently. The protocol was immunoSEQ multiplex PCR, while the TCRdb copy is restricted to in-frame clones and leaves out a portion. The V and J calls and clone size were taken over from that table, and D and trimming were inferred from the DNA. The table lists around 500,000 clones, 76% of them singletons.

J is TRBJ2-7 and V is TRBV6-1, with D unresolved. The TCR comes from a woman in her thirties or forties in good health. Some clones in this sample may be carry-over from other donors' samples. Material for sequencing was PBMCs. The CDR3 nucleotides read TGTGCCAGCAGCCTTTTCGGAGCCTACGAGCAGTACTTC. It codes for CASSLFGAYEQYF.